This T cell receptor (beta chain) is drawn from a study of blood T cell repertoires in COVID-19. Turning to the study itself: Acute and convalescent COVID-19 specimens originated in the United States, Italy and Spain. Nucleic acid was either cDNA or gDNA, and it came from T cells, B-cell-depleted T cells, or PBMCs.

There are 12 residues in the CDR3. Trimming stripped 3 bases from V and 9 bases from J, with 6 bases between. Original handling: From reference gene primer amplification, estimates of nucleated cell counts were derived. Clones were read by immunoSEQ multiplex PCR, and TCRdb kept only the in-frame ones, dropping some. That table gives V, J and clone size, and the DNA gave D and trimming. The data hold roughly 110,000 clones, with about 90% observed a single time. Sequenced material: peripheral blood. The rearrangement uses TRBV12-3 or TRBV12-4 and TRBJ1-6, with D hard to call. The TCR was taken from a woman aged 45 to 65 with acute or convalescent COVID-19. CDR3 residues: CASSFRSSPLHF. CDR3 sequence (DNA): TGTGCCAGCAGTTTTAGAAGTTCACCCCTCCACTTT.